A selection of T cell receptor beta chains follows, all from one sample in a study of shared clonotypes between healthy human individuals. Method: immunoSEQ multiplex PCR; TCRdb's copy keeps in-frame clones and lacks some. The sample has a few million clones; approximately 93% are singletons. Sequencing was carried out using naive CD4+ T cells from PBMCs. These receptors originate from a man between 18 and 29 years old in good health. Some clones in this sample may be carry-over from other donors' samples. The CDR3 runs from the conserved cysteine through the conserved F or W. A D gene is named only where the DNA matches it firmly. The size field is filled for only some rows; it gives once, few, many or a size class.

CDR3 protein	CDR3 DNA	clone size	J gene	D gene	V gene
CASSLEVAGGGNEQFF	TGCGCCAGCAGCTTGGAGGTCGCAGGGGGTGGGAATGAGCAGTTCTTC	.	TRBJ2-1	TRBD1	TRBV5-1
CASLRASGLSTDTQYF	TGCGCCAGCTTACGCGCCAGCGGGTTAAGCACAGATACGCAGTATTTT	.	TRBJ2-3	.	TRBV5-1
CASSLDRMELFF	TGTGCCAGCAGCCTTGACAGGATGGAGCTGTTTTTT	.	TRBJ2-2	.	TRBV6-5
CASSESDRYGYTF	TGTGCCAGCAGTGAGTCGGACAGATATGGCTACACCTTC	.	TRBJ1-2	.	TRBV6-1
CASSLAPGGSYGYTF	TGCGCCAGCAGCTTGGCCCCAGGGGGAAGCTATGGCTACACCTTC	.	TRBJ1-2	TRBD1	TRBV5-1
CASSVTGSSYNSPLHF	TGTGCCAGCAGTGTGACAGGGAGCTCCTATAATTCACCCCTCCACTTT	.	TRBJ1-6	TRBD1	TRBV6-1
CASSLDPQGVDEQYF	TGCGCCAGCAGCTTGGATCCACAGGGGGTCGACGAGCAGTACTTC	.	TRBJ2-7	TRBD1	TRBV5-1
CASSTLIGSDYRGNIQYF	TGTGCCAGCAGCACCCTGATAGGTTCCGACTATCGAGGGAACATTCAGTACTTC	.	TRBJ2-4	.	TRBV21-1
CSAPPAGTLGNTIYF	TGCAGCGCCCCGCCGGCCGGCACACTTGGAAACACCATATATTTT	.	TRBJ1-3	.	TRBV29-1
CASSLTSFGYGYTF	TGTGCCAGCAGCTTAACGAGCTTCGGCTATGGCTACACCTTC	.	TRBJ1-2	.	TRBV7-9
CASRDRGLNEQFF	TGTGCCAGCAGGGACAGGGGGCTCAATGAGCAGTTCTTC	.	TRBJ2-1	TRBD1	TRBV6-5
CSAHAGGGQYF	TGCAGTGCCCACGCGGGGGGTGGGCAGTACTTC	once	TRBJ2-5	TRBD2	TRBV20-1
CASSEDEGMNTEAFF	TGTGCCAGCAGTGAAGATGAGGGGATGAACACTGAAGCTTTCTTT	.	TRBJ1-1	.	TRBV2
CASSARDRDTNEKLFF	TGTGCCAGCAGCGCCCGTGACAGGGATACTAATGAAAAACTGTTTTTT	few	TRBJ1-4	TRBD1	TRBV9
CASSPDVREHTEAFF	TGTGCCAGCAGCCCGGATGTCAGGGAGCACACTGAAGCTTTCTTT	.	TRBJ1-1	.	TRBV14
CASSYGRGGYEQYF	TGTGCCAGCAGTTACGGCAGAGGCGGTTACGAGCAGTACTTC	.	TRBJ2-7	.	TRBV6-6
CASSPLLGGITETQYF	TGTGCCAGCAGCCCCCTTTTGGGGGGGATAACGGAGACCCAGTACTTC	.	TRBJ2-5	TRBD2	TRBV7-7